These T cell receptor beta chains were read from a single sample in a study of blood T cells in healthy people across ages. One entry per CDR3 protein, called by TCRdb with MiXCR from the 5' RACE reads. The repertoire includes about 640,000 distinct CDR3 sequences, under 65% of them detected once, and about two fifths sits in the top ten. The sample comprised blood. The receptors were gathered from a man between 60 and 75 years old in good health. Each CDR3 is given with its conserved first and last residue. The order of the fields is clone size, J gene, D gene, V gene, CDR3 protein, CDR3 DNA. D genes are given only for firm matches. Where a row states a size, it is once, few, many or the class of an expanded clone; other rows omit it.

size: .; J: TRBJ2-7; D: TRBD1; V: TRBV5-5; CDR3: CASSSYRGPGNYEQYF; DNA: TGTGCCAGCAGCTCCTACAGGGGGCCCGGAAATTACGAGCAGTACTTC
size: .; J: TRBJ2-1; D: .; V: TRBV7-2; CDR3: CASSFGWNPHNGQFF; DNA: TGTGCCAGCAGCTTTGGTTGGAATCCCCACAATGGGCAGTTCTTC
size: .; J: TRBJ2-7; D: .; V: TRBV4-2; CDR3: CASSQDSGTAYEQYF; DNA: TGTGCCAGCAGCCAAGATAGTGGGACGGCCTACGAGCAGTACTTC
size: .; J: TRBJ2-4; D: .; V: TRBV7-6; CDR3: CASSLEGPGEQYF; DNA: TGTGCCAGCAGCTTAGAGGGCCCGGGGGAGCAGTACTTC
size: few; J: TRBJ2-4; D: TRBD1; V: TRBV15; CDR3: CATSRGQGRYEQYF; DNA: TGTGCCACCAGCAGAGGACAGGGTCGGTATGAGCAGTACTTC
size: .; J: TRBJ1-2; D: TRBD1; V: TRBV20-1; CDR3: CSARVRSNGTGDGYTF; DNA: TGCAGTGCTAGGGTTCGGAGTAACGGGACAGGGGATGGCTACACCTTC
size: many; J: TRBJ2-5; D: .; V: TRBV20-1; CDR3: CSARHTNQETQYF; DNA: TGCAGTGCTAGACACACGAACCAAGAGACCCAGTACTTC
size: .; J: TRBJ1-2; D: TRBD1; V: TRBV20-1; CDR3: CSARALGQDNGYTF; DNA: TGCAGTGCTAGGGCCCTCGGACAGGATAATGGCTACACTTTC
size: .; J: TRBJ2-5; D: .; V: TRBV5-1; CDR3: CASSSWARAQETQYF; DNA: TGCGCCAGCAGCTCCTGGGCTAGAGCCCAAGAGACCCAGTACTTC
size: .; J: TRBJ1-5; D: .; V: TRBV6-6; CDR3: CASWPSFSNQPQHF; DNA: TGTGCCAGCTGGCCTTCTTTCTCAAATCAGCCCCAGCATTTT